This T cell receptor beta chain stems from a study of blood T cell repertoires in COVID-19. TCRdb's table, derived via immunoSEQ multiplex PCR, lists solely in-frame clones and lacks some. Of about 300,000 clones listed, approximately 85% are singletons. Sequencing was performed on PBMCs or T cells enriched from blood (not recorded which). The clonotype was recovered from a man under 40 who had recovered from COVID-19.

The CDR3 here is CASSSGQGLSHYEQYF. CDR3 bases: TGTGCCAGCAGCTCCGGACAGGGCCTCTCCCACTACGAGCAGTACTTC. V and J are TRBV13 and TRBJ2-7, with TRBD1 identical over 8 bases. The CDR3 covers 16 residues. V shed 4 bases, J shed 3 bases, and the junction held 11 bases outside the gene matches. Germline V gene data show CDR1 as PRHDT and CDR2 as FYEKMQ (reference sequence). Together with reference TRBV13 and TRBJ2-7, the CDR3 gives the full variable domain: AAGVIQSPRHLIKEKRETATLKCYPIPRHDTVYWYQQGPGQDPQFLISFYEKMQSDKGSIPDRFSAQQFSDYHSELNMSSLELGDSALYFCASSSGQGLSHYEQYFGPGTRLTVT.